The 25 T cell receptor beta chains presented below share a single source sample, sequenced in a study of multiple sclerosis patients with progressive multifocal leukoencephalopathy. This sample's time point: time of PML onset. TCRdb's table, derived via immunoSEQ multiplex PCR, lists solely in-frame clones and lacks some. The sample gives some 30,000 clones, approximately 85% of which show up once; roughly 12% is in the top ten. The material sequenced was PBMCs, taken from a patient treated with natalizumab. The origin of the receptors is a woman aged 30 to 39 with progressive multifocal leukoencephalopathy.

CDR3 amino acids: CASRLGGASYNEQFF. Written as DNA, the CDR3 is TGTGCCAGTAGGCTCGGGGGGGCCTCCTACAATGAGCAGTTCTTC. V usage is TRBV19 and J usage is TRBJ2-1, with 8 bases that match TRBD2. V lost 6 bases and J lost 0; bases outside the gene matches: 4. Germline CDR1 reads LNHDA; CDR2 reads SQIVND (reference sequence). The CDR3 contains 15 residues.

The chain carries TRBV14 and TRBJ1-6; 10 bases match TRBD1. Germline CDR1 SGHDN, CDR2 FVKESK. CDR3 length: 17 residues. V lost 3 bases to trimming and J lost 2 bases; unmatched junction nucleotides: 4. Here the CDR3 reads CASSQGTGAPYNSPLHF. DNA for the CDR3: TGTGCCAGCAGCCAGGGGACAGGGGCACCCTATAATTCACCCCTCCACTTT.

V usage is TRBV5-4 and J usage is TRBJ1-1; maybe TRBD1 (6 bases). Germline V gene data show CDR1 as SGHNT and CDR2 as YYREEE (reference sequence). The CDR3 is 16 residues long. The V end lost 4 bases, the J end lost 2 bases, and 18 bases lay between the germline ends. For the CDR3, the DNA is TGTGCCAGCAGCGCAATAGGGGGGGGTATTAACACTGAAGCTTTCTTT. Its translation: CASSAIGGGINTEAFF.

This clone was seen just once. This sequence joins TRBV5-1 and TRBJ2-2; 9 nucleotides match TRBD1. This CDR3 is 15 amino acids long. The trim removed 0 bases at V and 5 bases at J, leaving 2 bases unmatched. CDR1 SGHRS and CDR2 YFSETQ come from the germline V gene. CDR3 in DNA: TGCGCCAGCAGCTTGGGGACAGGGGTGACCGGGGAGCTGTTTTTT. Amino acid sequence: CASSLGTGVTGELFF.

This chain uses TRBV7-2 with TRBJ2-7; 11 bases agree with TRBD2. The ends lost 2 bases at V and 2 bases at J; junction bases unmatched: 11. In germline, CDR1 is SGHTA, CDR2 FQGNSA. This CDR3 has 18 amino acids. CDR3 sequence (DNA): TGTGCCAGCAGCTTAATAGGGCAGAGTAGCGGGAGGGCCTACGAGCAGTACTTC. It translates to CASSLIGQSSGRAYEQYF.

This sequence joins TRBV19 and TRBJ2-3, with D tentatively TRBD2 (5 bases). The CDR3 sequence is 13 residues long. V shed 4 bases and J shed 2 bases, with 7 bases lying between them. Germline CDR1 reads LNHDA; CDR2 reads SQIVND (reference sequence). This CDR3 is CASSSRDTDTQYF. The DNA for the CDR3 is TGTGCCAGTAGTAGCCGGGACACAGATACGCAGTATTTT.

The V call is TRBV4-3, the J call TRBJ1-6; no definite D call. V lost 2 bases and J 7 bases, leaving 6 bases between the germline ends. This CDR3 contains 13 residues. CDR1 LGHNA and CDR2 YSLEER come from the germline V gene. CDR3 sequence: CASSQHRNSPLHF. The CDR3 coding sequence is TGCGCCAGCAGCCAACACCGGAATTCACCCCTCCACTTT.

This clone showed up just a few times. The chain carries TRBV28 and TRBJ1-2; possibly TRBD1 for D (5 bases). Between the trimmed V and J ends, which lost 1 base and 6 bases, there was a span of 6 bases. Germline loops: CDR1 MDHEN, CDR2 SYDVKM. The CDR3 is 12 residues long. CDR3 amino acids: CASSLLGDGYTF. The CDR3 nucleotides are TGTGCCAGCAGTTTATTAGGGGATGGCTACACCTTC.

The table lists this clone with a few counts. This chain connects TRBV4-1 to TRBJ2-2, with TRBD1 as a possible D gene (6 bases). The CDR3 length is 15 residues. V was shortened by 1 base and J by 5 bases, with 11 bases between the two germline ends. In germline, CDR1 is MGHRA, CDR2 YSYEKL. Here the CDR3 DNA reads TGCGCCAGCAGCCAAGTACTCACAGGGACCGGGGAGCTGTTTTTT. As protein: CASSQVLTGTGELFF.

The rearrangement links TRBV7-2 to TRBJ2-5, with unresolved D. The CDR3 consists of 13 residues. Germline V gene lookup returns CDR1 SGHTA and CDR2 FQGNSA. Trimming shortened V by 0 bases and J by 3 bases, and 5 bases separated the two germline ends. The CDR3 protein is CASSLARKETQYF. The CDR3 coding sequence is TGTGCCAGCAGCTTAGCCAGAAAAGAGACCCAGTACTTC.

The chain uses TRBV7-2 and TRBJ2-2; D is tentatively TRBD1 or TRBD2 (5 bases each). This CDR3 comprises 13 residues. V lost 3 bases and J 6 bases, leaving 8 bases between the germline ends. Germline assignment: CDR1 SGHTA and CDR2 FQGNSA. Here the CDR3 DNA reads TGTGCCAGCAGCTTGGGGGTATCCGGGGAGCTGTTTTTT. This gives the protein CASSLGVSGELFF.

V usage is TRBV18 and J usage is TRBJ1-2; 7 nucleotides line up with TRBD1. Trimming removed 0 bases from V and 4 bases from J; junction bases left unmatched: 2. This CDR3 comprises 14 residues. Germline CDR1 is KGHSH and CDR2 is LQKENI. The CDR3 reads CASSPPWDSYGYTF. The CDR3 DNA follows: TGTGCCAGCTCACCACCGTGGGACAGCTATGGCTACACCTTC.

V gene TRBV30 combines with J gene TRBJ2-5; 8 positions agree with TRBD2. From germline, CDR1 is GTSNPN and CDR2 SVGIG (reference sequence). The CDR3 is 14 residues long. V dropped 2 bases and J dropped 1; count of bases not matched to a gene: 3. The CDR3 sequence is CAWSSGSLQETQYF. CDR3 coding DNA: TGTGCCTGGAGTAGCGGGAGCCTCCAAGAGACCCAGTACTTC.

The chain recombines TRBV6-6 with TRBJ1-1; D not certain. The V end was cut by 8 bases, the J end by 1 base, with 14 bases between. The CDR3 totals 14 residues. Germline V gene lookup returns CDR1 MNHNY and CDR2 SVGAGI (reference sequence). The CDR3 sequence is CASRNWGGNTEAFF. Here the CDR3 DNA reads TGTGCCAGCCGGAACTGGGGTGGGAACACTGAAGCTTTCTTT.

V is TRBV27 and J is TRBJ1-1, with D tentatively TRBD1 (5 bases). V lost 4 bases to trimming and J lost 4 bases, with 13 bases between them. Germline-derived CDR1 and CDR2 are MNHEY and SMNVEV (reference sequence). This CDR3 is built from 14 residues. The CDR3 DNA reads TGTGCCAGCAGTTCCGGGGGTTTGGGCACTGAAGCTTTCTTT. Translating gives CASSSGGLGTEAFF.

The genes are TRBV14 and TRBJ2-3; D unresolved. Germline V lookup: CDR1 SGHDN, CDR2 FVKESK. The CDR3 contains 14 residues. V lost 1 base, J lost 2 bases, and 7 bases lay in between. The CDR3 DNA reads as TGTGCCAGCAGCCAAGTGGTCGTCACAGATACGCAGTATTTT. Its translation is CASSQVVVTDTQYF.

Here the CDR3 DNA reads TGTGCCAGCAGACCGGACAGGGTCGTTTTAGAGACCCAGTACTTC. It translates to CASRPDRVVLETQYF. V is TRBV2 and J is TRBJ2-5, with TRBD1 identical over 8 bases. Germline V gives CDR1 SNHLY, CDR2 FYNNEI. The CDR3 totals 15 residues. V shed 6 bases and J 4 bases; nucleotides not matched to a gene: 10. Complete variable domain (other parts from reference TRBV2 and TRBJ2-5): EPEVTQTPSHQVTQMGQEVILRCVPISNHLYFYWYRQILGQKVEFLVSFYNNEISEKSEIFDDQFSVERPDGSNFTLKIRSTKLEDSAMYFCASRPDRVVLETQYFGPGTRLLVL.

The genes are TRBV7-3 and TRBJ2-5, with TRBD1 as a possible D gene (5 bases). The CDR3 covers 13 residues. Trimming left V 5 bases short and J 2 bases short, with 9 bases between. Germline V gene data show CDR1 as SGHTA and CDR2 as FQGTGA. CDR3 loop: CASSTTAQETQYF. CDR3 bases: TGTGCCAGCAGCACGACAGCGCAAGAGACCCAGTACTTC.

The chain combines TRBV18 with TRBJ1-1; D ambiguous. Looked up from germline, CDR1 is KGHSH and CDR2 is LQKENI. The CDR3 is 14 amino acids. Trimming cost V 2 bases and J 2 bases, with 9 bases left between them. The CDR3 DNA follows: TGTGCCAGCTCACCAATCAAGGATAACACTGAAGCTTTCTTT. It is translated as CASSPIKDNTEAFF.

The J gene is TRBJ2-2, the V gene TRBV19; 8 bases agree with TRBD2. Looked up from germline, CDR1 is LNHDA and CDR2 is SQIVND (reference sequence). The CDR3 covers 16 residues. Losses at the gene ends were 0 bases for V and 3 bases for J; bases not matched to a gene: 3. The CDR3 protein is CASSIERRGDTGELFF. The CDR3 DNA follows: TGTGCCAGTAGTATAGAGCGGCGGGGGGACACCGGGGAGCTGTTTTTT. The full variable domain, rest sourced from reference TRBV19 and TRBJ2-2, is DGGITQSPKYLFRKEGQNVTLSCEQNLNHDAMYWYRQDPGQGLRLIYYSQIVNDFQKGDIAEGYSVSREKKESFPLTVTSAQKNPTAFYLCASSIERRGDTGELFFGEGSRLTVL.

The chain couples TRBV6-5 to TRBJ1-1, with D maybe TRBD1 (5 bases). V was trimmed by 5 bases and J by 6 bases, leaving 16 bases between them. This CDR3 is built from 14 residues. Germline loops: CDR1 MNHEY, CDR2 SVGAGI. This CDR3 reads CASSLSGAWAEAFF. As DNA, the CDR3 is TGTGCCAGCAGTCTATCTGGGGCGTGGGCTGAAGCTTTCTTT.

The rearrangement joins TRBV4-1 to TRBJ1-1; D not resolved. Trimming stripped 3 bases from V and 1 base from J, with 6 bases between. This CDR3 comprises 13 residues. The germline V gene encodes CDR1 MGHRA and CDR2 YSYEKL. In DNA form, the CDR3 reads TGCGCCAGCAGCCACGGGAAGAACACTGAAGCTTTCTTT. This encodes CASSHGKNTEAFF.

The V and J genes are TRBV10-3 and TRBJ2-7; 7 nucleotides align to TRBD1. CDR1 is ENHRY and CDR2 is SYGVKD in the germline V gene. The CDR3 consists of 14 residues. The V and J ends lost 3 bases and 3 bases, in that order; junction bases with no gene match: 5. The CDR3 sequence: CAISDRQGVYEQYF. The CDR3 nucleotides are TGTGCCATCAGTGACCGACAGGGAGTCTACGAGCAGTACTTC.

This sequence joins TRBV5-6 and TRBJ1-2; D call uncertain. Trimming removed 5 bases from V and 2 bases from J, with 16 bases in between. Per germline, CDR1 SGHDT and CDR2 YYEEEE. The CDR3 spans 15 residues. The CDR3, as DNA: TGTGCCAGCAGAATGGGGAACAGTGGAAACTATGGCTACACCTTC. Translation gives CASRMGNSGNYGYTF.

The chain uses TRBV5-5 and TRBJ1-2; D is unclear. The CDR3 is made up of 11 amino acids. Trimming shortened V by 0 bases and J by 7 bases, and 4 bases separated the two germline ends. Germline lookup yields CDR1 SGHKS and CDR2 YYEKEE (reference sequence). As DNA, the CDR3 is TGTGCCAGCAGCTTGGTGGTTGGCTACACCTTC. It is translated as CASSLVVGYTF.